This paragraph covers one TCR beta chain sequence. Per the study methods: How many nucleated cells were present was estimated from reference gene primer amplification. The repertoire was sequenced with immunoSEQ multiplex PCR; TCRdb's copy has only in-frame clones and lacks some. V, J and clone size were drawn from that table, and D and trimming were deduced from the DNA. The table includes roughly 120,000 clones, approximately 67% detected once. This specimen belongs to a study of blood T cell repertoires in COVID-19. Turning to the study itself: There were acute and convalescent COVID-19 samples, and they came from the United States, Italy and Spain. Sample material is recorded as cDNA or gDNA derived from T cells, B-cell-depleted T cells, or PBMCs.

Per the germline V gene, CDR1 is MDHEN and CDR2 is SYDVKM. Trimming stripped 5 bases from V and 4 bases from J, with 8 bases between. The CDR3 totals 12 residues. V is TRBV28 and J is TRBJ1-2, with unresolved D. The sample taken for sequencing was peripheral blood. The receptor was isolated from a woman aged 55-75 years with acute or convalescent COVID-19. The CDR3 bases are TGTGCCAGCAGTCTGACTGTCTATGGCTACACCTTC. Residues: CASSLTVYGYTF.